The 17 T cell receptor beta chains below were found in one sample sequenced in a study of T-cell memory formation after mild COVID-19. From the 5' RACE reads, TCRdb called clonotypes with MiXCR, one entry per CDR3 protein. This sample has some 300,000 distinct CDR3 sequences; 19% occur once, and the top ten carry roughly 21%. Sequencing input: PBMCs or a T cell subset sorted from them (not recorded which). All receptors derive from a man between 18 and 29 years old who had mild COVID-19 (a few samples of this study predate the infection). Cell type and time point are not known.

The gene calls are TRBV6-5 and TRBJ1-4; possibly TRBD1 for D (5 bases). The germline V gene encodes CDR1 MNHEY and CDR2 SVGAGI. CDR3 size: 16 residues. The V end lost 4 bases, the J end lost 8 bases, and 20 bases lay between the germline ends. This chain's CDR3 is CASSLYPGGLGEKLFF. CDR3 sequence (DNA): TGTGCCAGCAGTTTATACCCGGGGGGACTGGGAGAAAAACTGTTTTTT.

The rearrangement joins TRBV2 to TRBJ1-2, with a tentative D call TRBD1 (6 bases). Trimming pared 4 bases from V and 0 bases from J, leaving 9 bases between. In germline, CDR1 is SNHLY, CDR2 FYNNEI. There are 14 residues in the CDR3. CDR3 sequence (DNA): TGTGCCAGCAGTGGGACAGCAACTAACTATGGCTACACCTTC. Translating gives CASSGTATNYGYTF.

This clonotype has only a few counts. The J gene is TRBJ2-1, the V gene TRBV7-2; 7 nucleotides line up with TRBD2. CDR3 size: 13 residues. V was clipped by 3 bases and J by 5 bases; unmatched bases: 1. Germline values: CDR1 SGHTA, CDR2 FQGNSA. The CDR3 DNA reads TGTGCCAGCAGCTTGCTAGCGGACAATGAGCAGTTCTTC. Translated, it gives CASSLLADNEQFF. Complete variable domain (other parts from reference TRBV7-2 and TRBJ2-1): GAGVSQSPSNKVTEKGKDVELRCDPISGHTALYWYRQSLGQGLEFLIYFQGNSAPDKSGLPSDRFSAERTGGSVSTLTIQRTQQEDSAVYLCASSLLADNEQFFGPGTRLTVL.

V and J are TRBV18 and TRBJ1-1; 11 bases agree with TRBD1. Germline V gene data show CDR1 as KGHSH and CDR2 as LQKENI. The CDR3 has 13 amino acids. V shed 3 bases, J shed 8 bases, and the junction held 2 bases outside the gene matches. The CDR3 DNA is TGTGCCAGCTCACCGGACAGGGGGCAAGAAGCTTTCTTT. Amino acid sequence: CASSPDRGQEAFF.

The chain joins TRBV7-2 to TRBJ1-5; D possibly corresponds to TRBD1 (6 bases). V was shortened by 6 bases and J by 4 bases, with 31 bases between the two germline ends. Germline V gene sequence: CDR1 SGHTA, CDR2 FQGNSA. This CDR3 spans 20 amino acids. The CDR3 DNA reads as TGTGCCAGCAGGTACCACCCCCCCACAGTGGGGGCGGGGTGGAATCAGCCCCAGCATTTT. It translates to CASRYHPPTVGAGWNQPQHF. Full variable domain (missing parts from reference TRBV7-2 and TRBJ1-5): GAGVSQSPSNKVTEKGKDVELRCDPISGHTALYWYRQSLGQGLEFLIYFQGNSAPDKSGLPSDRFSAERTGGSVSTLTIQRTQQEDSAVYLCASRYHPPTVGAGWNQPQHFGDGTRLSIL.

This chain links TRBV15 with TRBJ1-1; D ambiguous. V was trimmed by 1 base and J by 4 bases, leaving 13 bases between them. This CDR3 spans 15 amino acids. Germline loops: CDR1 LNHNV, CDR2 YYDKDF (reference sequence). DNA for the CDR3: TGTGCCACCAGCAGAGTTCGGCGGTTAATCACTGAAGCTTTCTTT. Translated: CATSRVRRLITEAFF. Full variable domain (outside the CDR3, taken from reference TRBV15 and TRBJ1-1): DAMVIQNPRYQVTQFGKPVTLSCSQTLNHNVMYWYQQKSSQAPKLLFHYYDKDFNNEADTPDNFQSRRPNTSFCFLDIRSPGLGDTAMYLCATSRVRRLITEAFFGQGTRLTVV.

This clonotype occurred many times. The chain links TRBV7-9 to TRBJ1-2, with 8 bases matching TRBD1. The CDR3 spans 14 residues. Germline-derived CDR1 and CDR2 are SEHNR and FQNEAQ (reference sequence). V was pared by 6 bases and J by 0 bases, with 3 bases of the junction left unmatched. CDR3 DNA sequence: TGTGCCAGCAGTTCGACAGGGGCTAACTATGGCTACACCTTC. Encoded protein: CASSSTGANYGYTF.

In DNA form, the CDR3 reads TGTGCCAGCAGCTCGAGACAGGGGGTGGTAAGTGAGCAGTTCTTC. Translation gives CASSSRQGVVSEQFF. The rearrangement joins TRBV7-2 to TRBJ2-1; 9 bases are a match to TRBD1. From germline, CDR1 is SGHTA and CDR2 FQGNSA. CDR3 length: 15 residues. Unmatched junction bases numbered 10, after V lost 4 bases and J lost 9 bases.

This clonotype was observed a handful of times. This chain links TRBV6-1 with TRBJ2-1, with TRBD1 matching 9 bases. Germline lookup yields CDR1 MNHNS and CDR2 SASEGT. CDR3 size: 15 residues. V lost 4 bases and J lost 3; bases outside the gene matches: 4. This CDR3 is CASSGGQGDYNEQFF. Here the CDR3 DNA reads TGTGCCAGCAGTGGGGGACAGGGAGACTACAATGAGCAGTTCTTC.

Notes on this clonotype: Its ends do not fully match the called genes, so a read error is possible. This chain joins TRBV9 and TRBJ1-1; unclear D gene. The CDR3 is 14 amino acids. CDR1 is SGDLS, CDR2 YYNGEE, per germline. As DNA, the CDR3 is TGTGCCAGCAGCGTCTCTGAAATGAACAATGAAGCTTTCTTT. As protein: CASSVSEMNNEAFF.

The V call is TRBV14, the J call TRBJ2-1; a weak D match, TRBD2 (7 bases). The V and J ends lost 4 bases and 7 bases respectively, with 23 bases between them. CDR3 size: 17 residues. Germline assignment: CDR1 SGHDN and CDR2 FVKESK. Here the CDR3 reads CASSPGSGAGVYNEQFF. The CDR3 DNA is TGTGCCAGCAGCCCCGGATCAGGGGCGGGAGTATATAATGAGCAGTTCTTC.

This clonotype came up a few times. The chain has TRBV11-2 and TRBJ2-2; no definite D call. The CDR3 has 14 residues. Germline CDR1 and CDR2: SGHAT and FQNNGV. Trimming left V 5 bases short and J 5 bases short, with 12 bases between. The CDR3 is CASSPKTGTGELFF. Written as DNA, the CDR3 is TGTGCCAGCAGCCCTAAGACTGGGACCGGGGAGCTGTTTTTT.

In its sample, this clonotype was seen a few times. This sequence joins TRBV20-1 and TRBJ1-5, with TRBD1 as a possible D gene (5 bases). Germline CDR1 is DFQATT and CDR2 is SNEGSKA (reference sequence). The CDR3 is made up of 16 amino acids. Between the trimmed V and J ends, which lost 5 bases and 1 base, there was a span of 18 bases. CDR3 sequence: CSAGSLRVKSNQPQHF. The CDR3 DNA reads as TGCAGTGCTGGAAGCCTCAGGGTCAAGAGCAATCAGCCCCAGCATTTT.

The rearrangement uses TRBV7-9 and TRBJ1-1, with D possibly being TRBD1 (6 bases). The germline CDR1 and CDR2 sequences are SEHNR and FQNEAQ (reference sequence). V lost 4 bases and J 4 bases, leaving 13 bases between the germline ends. The CDR3 spans 14 residues. This chain's CDR3 is CASSSEGGGTEAFF. CDR3 DNA sequence: TGTGCCAGCAGCTCCGAGGGGGGGGGCACTGAAGCTTTCTTT.

This clonotype was seen a handful of times. The chain uses TRBV11-2 and TRBJ2-7; 8 positions agree with TRBD1. The CDR3 is 14 residues long. The V segment lost 5 bases and the J segment 2 bases; nucleotides outside the gene matches: 5. CDR1 and CDR2 (germline): SGHAT, FQNNGV. CDR3 amino acids: CASSPLTGAYEQYF. DNA for the CDR3: TGTGCCAGCAGCCCCCTGACAGGGGCCTACGAGCAGTACTTC. The variable domain in full, with the rest retrieved from reference TRBV11-2 and TRBJ2-7, is EAGVAQSPRYKIIEKRQSVAFWCNPISGHATLYWYQQILGQGPKLLIQFQNNGVVDDSQLPKDRFSAERLKGVDSTLKIQPAKLEDSAVYLCASSPLTGAYEQYFGPGTRLTVT.

This clonotype was seen a handful of times. No conserved phenylalanine or tryptophan is present at the end of the CDR3, so a read error is the likely explanation. It is unclear where the CDR3 begins or ends on the DNA, so no DNA is shown, and the CDR3 is as TCRdb lists it. The chain has TRBV6-6 and TRBJ1-4. Looked up from germline, CDR1 is MNHNY and CDR2 is SVGAGI (reference sequence). The CDR3 numbers 11 amino acids, ends counted. This CDR3 is CASSYIRNRPV.

The table lists this clonotype with a few counts. The chain employs TRBV28 and TRBJ2-1, with a weak D call TRBD1 (6 bases). CDR1 MDHEN and CDR2 SYDVKM come from the germline V gene. This CDR3 has 14 residues. V was clipped by 6 bases and J by 7 bases, with 16 bases between them. CDR3 amino acids: CASSPGGPRNEQFF. The CDR3 DNA sequence: TGTGCCAGCAGCCCTGGGGGCCCCAGAAATGAGCAGTTCTTC.